The 20 T cell receptor beta chains in this list originate from one sample, sequenced in a study of T cell responses to AZD1222 COVID-19 vaccine. Measured with immunoSEQ multiplex PCR; TCRdb has only the in-frame clones, and not every one. The profile shows over 110,000 clones, 80% to 95% of them singletons. This specimen was peripheral blood, taken on day 0 of AZD1222 vaccination. These receptors were obtained from an adult in good health.

The CDR3 sequence: CASAAGGLEFF. In DNA form, the CDR3 reads TGTGCCAGCGCGGCGGGAGGGCTTGAGTTCTTC. This rearrangement joins TRBV7-9 to TRBJ2-1, with 9 bases matching TRBD2. The V gene's germline CDR1 is SEHNR and CDR2 FQNEAQ (reference sequence). After removal of 8 bases from V and 14 bases from J, the junction contained 7 bases not matched to a gene. This CDR3 is built from 11 residues.

Points on this clone: At one of its ends the junction is not consistent with the germline gene, which may arise from a read error. The CDR3 sequence: CASSPHLGLAAF. The CDR3 nucleotides are TGTGCCAGCAGCCCACATCTGGGACTAGCGGCATTC. The gene calls are TRBV28 and TRBJ2-7; the match to TRBD2 covers 11 bases. Germline V CDR1 and CDR2: MDHEN, SYDVKM. The CDR3 spans 12 residues.

The genes are TRBV27 and TRBJ2-1; 7 nucleotides line up with TRBD1. Germline V gene lookup returns CDR1 MNHEY and CDR2 SMNVEV (reference sequence). CDR3 size: 16 residues. After removal of 7 bases from V and 0 bases from J, the junction contained 9 bases not matched to a gene. The CDR3 DNA reads TGTGCCAGCACGCCTACGACAGGGTTCTCCTACAATGAGCAGTTCTTC. It specifies CASTPTTGFSYNEQFF.

The V call is TRBV28, the J call TRBJ1-6, with unresolved D. This CDR3 comprises 15 residues. CDR1 MDHEN and CDR2 SYDVKM come from the germline V gene. V was cut by 4 bases and J by 7 bases, with 14 bases left in between. CDR3 residues: CASSYSSWENSPLHF. CDR3 bases: TGTGCCAGCAGTTACAGCAGTTGGGAGAATTCACCCCTCCACTTT.

This clone occurred once. This chain joins TRBV2 and TRBJ1-2; 8 nucleotides align to TRBD1. The CDR3 has 14 amino acids. CDR1 and CDR2 (germline): SNHLY, FYNNEI. J gave up 8 bases and V 5 bases, and 10 bases lay outside the gene matches. CDR3 residues: CASSLDRASPGYTF. The CDR3 DNA follows: TGTGCCAGCAGTTTGGACAGGGCTTCACCCGGCTACACCTTC.

The V call is TRBV14, the J call TRBJ2-3, with D possibly being TRBD1 or TRBD2 (7 bases each). Germline assignment: CDR1 SGHDN and CDR2 FVKESK. Between the trimmed V and J ends, which lost 4 bases and 1 base, there was a span of 15 bases. The CDR3 consists of 16 residues. This chain's CDR3 is CASSPGGTVRTDTQYF. The CDR3 coding sequence is TGTGCCAGCAGCCCCGGGGGGACAGTCCGCACAGATACGCAGTATTTT.

The CDR3 protein is CASSYGVRLDEQYF. CDR3 DNA: TGTGCCAGCAGTTACGGGGTACGCTTGGACGAGCAGTACTTC. The J gene is TRBJ2-7, the V gene TRBV6-5; D remains unclear. V was trimmed by 2 bases and J by 5 bases, leaving 13 bases between them. The CDR3 covers 14 residues. The germline gives CDR1 MNHEY, CDR2 SVGAGI.

This clone was seen once. The chain joins TRBV9 to TRBJ2-2; TRBD2 matches at 11 bases. The CDR3 is made up of 16 amino acids. V dropped 2 bases and J dropped 2; count of bases not matched to a gene: 2. Germline V gives CDR1 SGDLS, CDR2 YYNGEE. The CDR3 DNA sequence: TGTGCCAGCAGCGTCACTAGCGGGGGCAACACCGGGGAGCTGTTTTTT. Encoded protein: CASSVTSGGNTGELFF.

The count of this clone is one. V and J are TRBV5-1 and TRBJ2-7, with 9 bases fitting TRBD2. This CDR3 has 16 amino acids. J lost 4 bases, V lost 4 bases, and 12 bases had no gene match. Per the germline V gene, CDR1 is SGHRS and CDR2 is YFSETQ. The CDR3 loop reads CASSPSSGKEKYEQYF. The CDR3, as DNA: TGCGCCAGCAGCCCCTCTAGCGGGAAAGAAAAGTACGAGCAGTACTTC.

The chain joins TRBV19 to TRBJ1-5; 9 nucleotides agree with TRBD1. From germline, CDR1 is LNHDA and CDR2 SQIVND (reference sequence). The V segment lost 0 bases and the J segment 0 bases; nucleotides outside the gene matches: 3. The CDR3 runs 17 residues. The CDR3 protein is CASSIEGTGYSNQPQHF. The CDR3 coding sequence is TGTGCCAGTAGTATAGAAGGGACAGGGTATAGCAATCAGCCCCAGCATTTT.

The V call is TRBV24-1, the J call TRBJ2-5; no firm D call. This CDR3 is built from 15 residues. Trimming pared 0 bases from V and 4 bases from J, leaving 11 bases between. In germline, CDR1 is KGHDR, CDR2 SFDVKD. Written as DNA, the CDR3 is TGTGCCACCAGTGATTTGCCCGGGCCGGGAGAGACCCAGTACTTC. Translated, it gives CATSDLPGPGETQYF.

This chain uses TRBV12-2 with TRBJ2-1; TRBD2, the table's D call, lacks a check against the DNA. TRBV12-2 is a pseudogene locus. The CDR3 length is 14 residues. The CDR3 DNA is TGTGCAAGTAGAAGGGAGAGCTCCTACAATGAGCAGTTCTTC. Protein product: CASRRESSYNEQFF.

The V gene is TRBV6-5, the J gene TRBJ2-7; D uncertain. Germline CDR1 and CDR2: MNHEY and SVGAGI. This CDR3 spans 12 amino acids. Trimming took 8 bases from V and 0 from J, leaving 8 bases between them. The CDR3 DNA reads as TGTGCCAGCGGCCGATCCTCCTACGAGCAGTACTTC. This translates into CASGRSSYEQYF.

This chain links TRBV19 with TRBJ2-5; TRBD2 aligns across 7 bases. Germline CDR1 is LNHDA and CDR2 is SQIVND (reference sequence). J was trimmed by 3 bases and V by 6 bases; bases with no gene match: 7. This CDR3 comprises 14 residues. CDR3 in DNA: TGTGCCAGTAGCCCATGGGGGGGAGAAGAGACCCAGTACTTC. Its protein product is CASSPWGGEETQYF. Full variable domain (missing parts from reference TRBV19 and TRBJ2-5): DGGITQSPKYLFRKEGQNVTLSCEQNLNHDAMYWYRQDPGQGLRLIYYSQIVNDFQKGDIAEGYSVSREKKESFPLTVTSAQKNPTAFYLCASSPWGGEETQYFGPGTRLLVL.

The chain employs TRBV13 and TRBJ2-7, with 11 bases that match TRBD2. This CDR3 is built from 16 residues. Germline CDR1 reads PRHDT; CDR2 reads FYEKMQ (reference sequence). V lost 4 bases to trimming and J lost 4 bases; unmatched junction nucleotides: 9. In DNA, the CDR3 is TGTGCCAGCAGCTCGCGAAGGACTAGCGGGCTTTACGAGCAGTACTTC. Translating it yields CASSSRRTSGLYEQYF. The full variable domain, rest sourced from reference TRBV13 and TRBJ2-7, is AAGVIQSPRHLIKEKRETATLKCYPIPRHDTVYWYQQGPGQDPQFLISFYEKMQSDKGSIPDRFSAQQFSDYHSELNMSSLELGDSALYFCASSSRRTSGLYEQYFGPGTRLTVT.

The chain joins TRBV7-7 to TRBJ2-7; maybe TRBD2 (5 bases). This CDR3 spans 13 amino acids. Looked up from germline, CDR1 is SSHAT and CDR2 is FNYEAQ (reference sequence). V was clipped by 2 bases and J by 6 bases, with 11 bases between them. The CDR3, as DNA: TGTGCCAGCAGCTTAAAGGTGGGAGCCGAGCAGTACTTC. Its protein is CASSLKVGAEQYF.

This chain joins TRBV7-9 and TRBJ1-2; TRBD1 is a possible D gene (5 bases). In germline, CDR1 is SEHNR, CDR2 FQNEAQ (reference sequence). CDR3 length: 14 residues. Trimming left V 1 base short and J 6 bases short, with 12 bases between. CDR3 loop: CASSLGFREDGYTF. The CDR3 nucleotides are TGTGCCAGCAGCTTAGGGTTCAGGGAGGATGGCTACACCTTC.

This sequence joins TRBV5-4 and TRBJ1-2, with unresolved D. V was cut by 5 bases and J by 3 bases, with 11 bases left in between. The germline CDR1 and CDR2 sequences are SGHNT and YYREEE (reference sequence). The length of the CDR3 is 13 residues. The DNA of the CDR3 is TGTGCCAGCAGAGGAGGAGTGGACTATGGCTACACCTTC. This translates into CASRGGVDYGYTF.

This sequence joins TRBV25-1 and TRBJ1-3; D remains unclear. This CDR3 has 14 amino acids. Trimming left V 4 bases short and J 0 bases short, with 7 bases between. Germline V CDR1 and CDR2: MGHDK, SYGVNS. The CDR3 coding sequence is TGTGCCAGCAGTGTAGGAAGCTCTGGAAACACCATATATTTT. Protein product: CASSVGSSGNTIYF.

The chain employs TRBV28 and TRBJ2-5; TRBD1 matches at 7 bases. The CDR3 is made up of 14 amino acids. CDR1 MDHEN and CDR2 SYDVKM come from the germline V gene. The V segment lost 6 bases and the J segment 4 bases; nucleotides outside the gene matches: 8. The CDR3 reads CASSLTGLPETQYF. CDR3 sequence (DNA): TGTGCCAGCAGCCTGACAGGGTTACCAGAGACCCAGTACTTC.